A single sample gave rise to the 9 T cell receptor beta chains below, sequenced in a study of CXCR3-negative and CXCR3-positive naive CD8 T cells (dated by TCRdb to between 2018 and 2021). TCRdb lists the instrument as NextSeq 550. The Human TCR Profiling Kit (MiLaboratory) was used to prepare UMI-labeled 5' RACE TRB cDNA libraries. TCRdb reprocessed the reads and lists each CDR3 protein sequence as a single entry, with no DNA. The sample table includes 75,000 to 95,000 distinct CDR3 sequences. The leading ten clones occupy approximately 1.1% of the sample. The sample was naive CXCR3- CD8+ T cells from blood. This specimen's cell subset or site label, per the study, means: CD45RO-CCR7+CD27+CD95- naive CD8+ T cells lacking CXCR3 (TNR3-). These receptors were obtained from a human donor in good health. Some clones in this sample may be carry-over from other donors' samples.

The chain uses TRBV28 and TRBJ2-1; checking the TCRdb D call of TRBD2 is not possible without DNA. The CDR3 has 12 amino acids. Germline values: CDR1 MDHEN, CDR2 SYDVKM. CDR3 region: CASVDPGTRAFF.

This chain's CDR3 is CASTLSGRNIQYF. The chain uses TRBV12-3 or TRBV12-4 and TRBJ2-4; TCRdb's D gene call, TRBD1, goes unchecked for lack of DNA. The CDR3 totals 13 residues.

The V and J genes are TRBV18 and TRBJ2-3. The CDR3 is 12 residues long. Germline CDR1 reads KGHSH; CDR2 reads LQKENI. This chain's CDR3 is CASLTDTDTQYF.

V gene TRBV3-1 combines with J gene TRBJ2-7. There are 11 residues in the CDR3. Germline V gene data show CDR1 as LGHDT and CDR2 as YNNKEL (reference sequence). CDR3 region: CASSRRYEQYF.

V is TRBV29-1 and J is TRBJ1-2; TCRdb outputs TRBD1, but without DNA this stays unchecked. The CDR3 is 13 amino acids. Germline values: CDR1 SQVTM, CDR2 ANQGSEA. This CDR3 is CSVTGTGVYGYTF. Looking up the rest from reference TRBV29-1 and TRBJ1-2 gives the full variable domain: SAVISQKPSRDICQRGTSLTIQCQVDSQVTMMFWYRQQPGQSLTLIATANQGSEATYESGFVIDKFPISRPNLTFSTLTVSNMSPEDSSIYLCSVTGTGVYGYTFGSGTRLTVV.

The chain uses TRBV7-2 and TRBJ2-4; there is no DNA to check the TCRdb D call of TRBD1. The CDR3 sequence is 15 residues long. From germline, CDR1 is SGHTA and CDR2 FQGNSA. The CDR3 is CASSLAGTGDNIQYF.

The genes are TRBV29-1 and TRBJ2-7. CDR3 length: 11 amino acids. Germline V CDR1 and CDR2: SQVTM, ANQGSEA. This CDR3 is CSKEIPYEQYF.

The CDR3 loop reads CASSYQTGDSGYTF. The chain employs TRBV4-1 and TRBJ1-2; no DNA is available, so the TRBD1 call from TCRdb remains unchecked. Looked up from germline, CDR1 is MGHRA and CDR2 is YSYEKL. CDR3 length equals 14 residues.

The chain uses TRBV5-5 and TRBJ2-1; TCRdb picks TRBD1, but there is no DNA to check that call. The CDR3 runs to 14 residues. Germline CDR1 SGHKS, CDR2 YYEKEE (reference sequence). CDR3 amino acids: CASGTAGLPDEQFF.